The 14 T cell receptor beta chains reported below all come from one sample, sequenced in a study of blood T cell repertoires in COVID-19. Repertoires were generated with immunoSEQ multiplex PCR, while TCRdb's copy carries only in-frame clones and drops some. Among 200,000 or so clones listed, roughly 79% were seen once. Source material: peripheral blood. The receptor source for this set is a human donor with acute or convalescent COVID-19. The donor label of this sample is uncertain.

This clone was picked up one time. V gene TRBV9 combines with J gene TRBJ2-7; 9 bases map to TRBD1. Trimming at V came to 0 bases and at J to 7 bases, leaving 11 bases not matched to a gene. CDR1 and CDR2 (germline): SGDLS, YYNGEE. This CDR3 has 16 amino acids. This CDR3 is CASSVGGGTGPFEQYF. The CDR3 DNA reads TGTGCCAGCAGCGTAGGGGGCGGGACAGGGCCTTTTGAGCAGTACTTC. The variable domain in full, with the rest retrieved from reference TRBV9 and TRBJ2-7, is DSGVTQTPKHLITATGQRVTLRCSPRSGDLSVYWYQQSLDQGLQFLIQYYNGEERAKGNILERFSAQQFPDLHSELNLSSLELGDSALYFCASSVGGGTGPFEQYFGPGTRLTVT.

The CDR3 loop reads CASSKFEGPNTEAFF. DNA of the CDR3: TGTGCCAGCAGCAAATTTGAGGGCCCTAACACTGAAGCTTTCTTT. J is TRBJ1-1 and V is TRBV21-1. TRBV21-1 is a recognized pseudogene. The CDR3 totals 15 residues.

This chain links TRBV27 with TRBJ2-5; TRBD1 is a possible D gene (6 bases). CDR1 and CDR2 from the germline V gene are MNHEY and SMNVEV (reference sequence). Between the trimmed V and J ends, which lost 6 bases and 1 base, there was a span of 21 bases. The CDR3 has 17 residues. The CDR3: CASRSLRGVQGQETQYF. The CDR3 region has the DNA TGTGCCAGCAGAAGTTTACGTGGCGTACAGGGCCAAGAGACCCAGTACTTC.

The chain recombines TRBV5-1 with TRBJ1-2; 9 bases map to TRBD1. The trim removed 4 bases at V and 4 bases at J, leaving 8 bases unmatched. The V gene's germline CDR1 is SGHRS and CDR2 YFSETQ. This CDR3 spans 15 amino acids. The CDR3 region has the DNA TGCGCCAGCAGCCCACCGGGACAGGGAGGCTATGGCTACACCTTC. Protein: CASSPPGQGGYGYTF.

This chain connects TRBV4-2 to TRBJ2-1, with 9 positions matching TRBD1. The V gene's germline CDR1 is LGHNA and CDR2 YNFKEQ. The CDR3 runs 17 residues. The ends lost 0 bases at V and 0 bases at J; junction bases unmatched: 3. The CDR3: CASSQDMTGGSYNEQFF. The CDR3 nucleotides read TGTGCCAGCAGCCAAGATATGACAGGGGGCTCCTACAATGAGCAGTTCTTC.

The chain links TRBV3-1 (or the pseudogene TRBV3-2) to TRBJ2-1; 7 bases agree with TRBD1. Germline CDR1 and CDR2: LGHDT and YNNKEL (reference sequence). After removal of 1 base from V and 2 bases from J, the junction contained 2 bases not matched to a gene. CDR3 length: 15 residues. CDR3 sequence (DNA): TGTGCCAGCAGCCAAGGACAGGGTCCCTACAATGAGCAGTTCTTC. This codes for CASSQGQGPYNEQFF.

This rearrangement joins TRBV7-2 to TRBJ2-7; D is possibly TRBD2 (6 bases). The germline gives CDR1 SGHTA, CDR2 FQGNSA. This CDR3 spans 14 amino acids. Deletions cut 3 bases from V and 5 bases from J, with 14 bases between. The CDR3 is CASSFRAGGNEQYF. The CDR3 DNA sequence: TGTGCCAGCAGCTTCCGGGCCGGAGGGAACGAGCAGTACTTC. The full variable domain, in which reference TRBV7-2 and TRBJ2-7 provide the parts outside the CDR3, is GAGVSQSPSNKVTEKGKDVELRCDPISGHTALYWYRQSLGQGLEFLIYFQGNSAPDKSGLPSDRFSAERTGGSVSTLTIQRTQQEDSAVYLCASSFRAGGNEQYFGPGTRLTVT.

This clone was seen once. V gene TRBV6-5 combines with J gene TRBJ2-1; 8 positions agree with TRBD2. V dropped 0 bases and J dropped 3; count of bases not matched to a gene: 4. The CDR3 is made up of 16 amino acids. From germline, CDR1 is MNHEY and CDR2 SVGAGI. CDR3 nucleotides: TGTGCCAGCAGTTACTCTCCCAGCGGGGGCTACAATGAGCAGTTCTTC. Translating it yields CASSYSPSGGYNEQFF.

CDR3 nucleotide sequence: TGCGCCAGCAGCCCACAGGGTACAACTAATGAAAAACTGTTTTTT. This gives the protein CASSPQGTTNEKLFF. This sequence joins TRBV5-1 and TRBJ1-4, with D perhaps TRBD1 (6 bases). This CDR3 comprises 15 residues. Deletions cut 4 bases from V and 0 bases from J, with 10 bases between. Germline assignment: CDR1 SGHRS and CDR2 YFSETQ.

The CDR3 nucleotides are TGTGCCAGCAGTTCCAGCGGGGGTAAAAACATTCAGTACTTC. This codes for CASSSSGGKNIQYF. V usage is TRBV7-2 and J usage is TRBJ2-4, with 8 bases matching TRBD2. There are 14 residues in the CDR3. Unmatched junction bases numbered 5, after V lost 6 bases and J lost 4 bases. Germline V CDR1 and CDR2: SGHTA, FQGNSA.

The chain carries TRBV19 and TRBJ2-5; 10 bases match TRBD1. CDR3 length: 15 amino acids. V trimming: 5 bases; J trimming: 4 bases; junction bases outside the gene matches: 7. Germline V lookup: CDR1 LNHDA, CDR2 SQIVND (reference sequence). The CDR3, as DNA: TGTGCCAGTAGTCTGGGACAGGGGAGGTTAGAGACCCAGTACTTC. Its protein product is CASSLGQGRLETQYF. Variable domain in full (rest from reference TRBV19 and TRBJ2-5): DGGITQSPKYLFRKEGQNVTLSCEQNLNHDAMYWYRQDPGQGLRLIYYSQIVNDFQKGDIAEGYSVSREKKESFPLTVTSAQKNPTAFYLCASSLGQGRLETQYFGPGTRLLVL.

The V and J genes are TRBV29-1 and TRBJ1-1, with no clear D. This CDR3 spans 12 amino acids. The germline CDR1 and CDR2 sequences are SQVTM and ANQGSEA. V dropped 1 base and J dropped 6 bases, with 9 bases sitting between them. Here the CDR3 DNA reads TGCAGCGTTGAAGGTCCGGGTGCTGAAGCTTTCTTT. As protein: CSVEGPGAEAFF.

The rearrangement uses TRBV5-1 and TRBJ2-5, with D possibly being TRBD1 (5 bases). CDR3 size: 14 residues. The V end was cut by 0 bases, the J end by 4 bases, with 10 bases between. Germline V CDR1 and CDR2: SGHRS, YFSETQ. DNA of the CDR3: TGCGCCAGCAGCTTGGCACCAGGGATAGAGACCCAGTACTTC. Translating gives CASSLAPGIETQYF. The full variable domain, with the rest looked up from reference TRBV5-1 and TRBJ2-5, is KAGVTQTPRYLIKTRGQQVTLSCSPISGHRSVSWYQQTPGQGLQFLFEYFSETQRNKGNFPGRFSGRQFSNSRSEMNVSTLELGDSALYLCASSLAPGIETQYFGPGTRLLVL.

This rearrangement joins TRBV5-6 to TRBJ2-2, with a weak D call TRBD1 (6 bases). The CDR3 totals 18 residues. Trimming stripped 4 bases from V and 3 bases from J, with 22 bases between. Germline values: CDR1 SGHDT, CDR2 YYEEEE. In DNA, the CDR3 is TGTGCCAGCAGCAACGGACAGCTCTTCACTTTTGACACCGGGGAGCTGTTTTTT. Its protein is CASSNGQLFTFDTGELFF.